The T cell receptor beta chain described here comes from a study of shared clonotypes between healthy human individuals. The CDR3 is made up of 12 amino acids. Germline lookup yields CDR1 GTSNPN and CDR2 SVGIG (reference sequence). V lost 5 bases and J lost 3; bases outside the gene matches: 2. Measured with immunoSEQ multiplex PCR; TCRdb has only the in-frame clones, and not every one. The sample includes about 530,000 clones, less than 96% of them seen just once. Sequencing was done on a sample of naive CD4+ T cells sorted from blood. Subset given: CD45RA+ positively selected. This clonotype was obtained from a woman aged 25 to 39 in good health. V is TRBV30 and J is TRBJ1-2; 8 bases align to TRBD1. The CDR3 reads CAWGQGDYGYTF. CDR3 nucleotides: TGTGCCTGGGGACAGGGTGACTATGGCTACACCTTC.